This is a list of T cell receptor beta chains from one sample in a study of shared clonotypes between healthy human individuals. This table comes from immunoSEQ multiplex PCR, and its TCRdb copy is limited to in-frame clones, with some not included. The sample consists of about 2 million clones, approximately 95% of them appearing once. The sequencing sample was made of naive CD8+ T cells sorted from blood. Receptor source: a man younger than 30 in good health. Both conserved end residues are part of each CDR3. The D gene is left open where the match is weak. Expanded clones get a size class; other rows say once, few or many, or leave the size out.

NA,TRBJ2-7,TRBV19,NA,TGTGCCAGTAGTAAACATCCGCCGCCCCACGAGCAGTACTTC,CASSKHPPPHEQYF
NA,TRBJ2-7,TRBV5-1,NA,TGCGCCAGCAGCTTGGGCGGCGTAGGCTACGAGCAGTACTTC,CASSLGGVGYEQYF
NA,TRBJ1-4,TRBV9,NA,TGTGCCAGCAGCGTAGCGATGGATGAAAAACTGTTTTTT,CASSVAMDEKLFF
NA,TRBJ1-4,TRBV19,TRBD1,TGTGCCAGTAGTCCAACGACAGGGATTGAAAAACTGTTTTTT,CASSPTTGIEKLFF
NA,TRBJ2-3,TRBV7-9,TRBD2,TGTGCCAGCAGCTCCGGGACTAGCCGGGGAGATACGCAGTATTTT,CASSSGTSRGDTQYF
NA,TRBJ1-1,TRBV27,NA,TGTGCCAGCAGTTTAGGGGGGAGGGCTTTCTTT,CASSLGGRAFF
NA,TRBJ2-7,TRBV6-5,NA,TGTGCCAGCAGTAAACCGGGACCCCGGCACGAGCAGTACTTC,CASSKPGPRHEQYF
NA,TRBJ1-1,TRBV5-1,TRBD1,TGCGCCAGCAGCCCTGGACAGGGGAACACTGAAGCTTTCTTT,CASSPGQGNTEAFF
NA,TRBJ1-2,TRBV27,NA,TGTGCCAGCAGCGCAGGGTACGATGGCTACACCTTC,CASSAGYDGYTF
NA,TRBJ2-3,TRBV7-9,TRBD2,TGTGCCAGCAGCTCGGGCGGGAGCAGGACAGATACGCAGTATTTT,CASSSGGSRTDTQYF
NA,TRBJ2-5,TRBV11-2,NA,TGTGCCAGCAGCTTAACCATAACGTACGGCCAAGAGACCCAGTACTTC,CASSLTITYGQETQYF
NA,TRBJ2-3,TRBV5-4,NA,TGTGCCAGCAGCTTTTATGGGGGCACAGATACGCAGTATTTT,CASSFYGGTDTQYF
NA,TRBJ1-5,TRBV7-6,NA,TGTGCCAGCAGCTTAGCCGCAGGGCCAGATCAGCCCCAGCATTTT,CASSLAAGPDQPQHF
NA,TRBJ2-1,TRBV6-5,NA,TGTGCCAGCAGTTACGGGCAGGGATTGTCCTACAATGAGCAGTTCTTC,CASSYGQGLSYNEQFF
NA,TRBJ2-5,TRBV12-5,NA,TGTGCTAGTGGCTGGGACCGGGAAGAGACCCAGTACTTC,CASGWDREETQYF
NA,TRBJ1-2,TRBV4-1,TRBD1,TGCGCCAGCAGCCAAGATGTAGGGACAGGGTATGGCTACACCTTC,CASSQDVGTGYGYTF
once,TRBJ2-7,TRBV7-9,TRBD1,TGTGCCAGCAGCGGAACCCGGGACAGATACGAGCAGTACTTC,CASSGTRDRYEQYF
once,TRBJ2-1,TRBV19,NA,TGTGCCAGTAGTCGGGACTCAGTCTACAATGAGCAGTTCTTC,CASSRDSVYNEQFF
NA,TRBJ2-5,TRBV9,NA,TGTGCCAGCAGCGCCTCCGGTTTCGTTGCGGGTGAGACCCAGTACTTC,CASSASGFVAGETQYF
once,TRBJ1-1,TRBV30,NA,TGTGCCTGGAGTGTTGGGGAAACTGAAGCTTTCTTT,CAWSVGETEAFF
NA,TRBJ2-1,TRBV4-1,NA,TGCGCCAGCAGCCAAGAGGGCGGGGCCAGCTCCTACAATGAGCAGTTCTTC,CASSQEGGASSYNEQFF
few,TRBJ1-6,TRBV4-1,NA,TGCGCCAGCAGCCAAGAATCTCTGGACATCCTTGTGTCACCCCTCCACTTT,CASSQESLDILVSPLHF
NA,TRBJ2-7,TRBV7-6,TRBD1,TGTGCCAGCAGCTTAAGGACAGGGGGAAACGAGCAGTACTTC,CASSLRTGGNEQYF
NA,TRBJ2-3,TRBV4-3,TRBD1,TGCGCCAGCAGCCAAGGGGCCAGGGGGACAGATACGCAGTATTTT,CASSQGARGTDTQYF
NA,TRBJ2-7,TRBV15,TRBD1,TGTGCCACCAGCAGAGATATGGACAGGGTATCGGGCGAGCAGTACTTC,CATSRDMDRVSGEQYF
NA,TRBJ2-7,TRBV19,NA,TGTGCCAGTAGTATATCCAGGACGGACGAGCAGTACTTC,CASSISRTDEQYF
once,TRBJ1-1,TRBV6-5,NA,TGTGCCAGCAGTTACGAGGGTGGGAACACTGAAGCTTTCTTT,CASSYEGGNTEAFF
NA,TRBJ1-1,TRBV10-2,NA,TGCGCCAGCACCGGGGCGGACACTGAAGCTTTCTTT,CASTGADTEAFF
NA,TRBJ1-5,TRBV7-9,NA,TGTGCCAGCAGCTTAGGAGTTGGGCCCCAGCATTTT,CASSLGVGPQHF
NA,TRBJ2-5,TRBV7-6,NA,TGTGCCAGCAGCTTAACGGCGGAGACCCAGTACTTC,CASSLTAETQYF
NA,TRBJ2-1,TRBV5-4,TRBD2,TGCGCCAGCAGCTTGGCGGGGGGCCTATACAATGAGCAGTTCTTC,CASSLAGGLYNEQFF
once,TRBJ2-5,TRBV6-4,TRBD1,TGTGCCAGCTATCAGACAGGGTCACAAGAGACCCAGTACTTC,CASYQTGSQETQYF
NA,TRBJ2-3,TRBV7-9,NA,TGTGCCAGCAGCCACCTCTTAGATACGCAGTATTTT,CASSHLLDTQYF
NA,TRBJ2-2,TRBV29-1,NA,TGCAGCGTTGTGGATACCGGGGAGCTGTTTTTT,CSVVDTGELFF
NA,TRBJ1-1,TRBV5-1,NA,TGCGCCAGCAGCTTTCTCGACGGGGACACTGAAGCTTTCTTT,CASSFLDGDTEAFF
NA,TRBJ2-3,TRBV30,TRBD2,TGTGCCTGGAGTGTACAAAGCGGGGCGACAGATACGCAGTATTTT,CAWSVQSGATDTQYF
NA,TRBJ1-5,TRBV28,NA,TGTGCCAGCAGTTTGGCGGCGGAGAATCAGCCCCAGCATTTT,CASSLAAENQPQHF
NA,TRBJ1-1,TRBV6-5,TRBD1,TGTGCCAGCAGTTACTCGGAGGGGGCCTACACTGAAGCTTTCTTT,CASSYSEGAYTEAFF
NA,TRBJ2-2,TRBV9,NA,TGTGCCAGCAGCGTAGCTCTCAGGGACACCGGGGAGCTGTTTTTT,CASSVALRDTGELFF
NA,TRBJ2-7,TRBV9,NA,TGTGCCAGCAGCGGGGACTCGTCCTACGAGCAGTACTTC,CASSGDSSYEQYF
NA,TRBJ2-3,TRBV30,NA,TGTGCCTGGAGCCGACTAGGGACAGATACGCAGTATTTT,CAWSRLGTDTQYF
NA,TRBJ2-1,TRBV4-3,TRBD1,TGCGCCAGCAGCCAAGATGGGGGACAGTACAATGAGCAGTTCTTC,CASSQDGGQYNEQFF
once,TRBJ1-4,TRBV4-1,NA,TGCGCCAGCAGCCAAAGAGAGGGGACTAATGAAAAACTGTTTTTT,CASSQREGTNEKLFF
NA,TRBJ2-7,TRBV19,TRBD1,TGTGCCAGTAGTATAGATGAGGGGGCGCCCGGGATTGTCTACGAGCAGTACTTC,CASSIDEGAPGIVYEQYF
NA,TRBJ1-1,TRBV7-8,NA,TGTGCCAGCAGCTTATACGGGTCCCCTGGAGCTTTCTTT,CASSLYGSPGAFF
NA,TRBJ2-1,TRBV9,TRBD1,TGTGCCAGCAGCGTAGATTTTGTTGGGGTTGACAGGGGGCAAGGAAGTGAGCAGTTCTTC,CASSVDFVGVDRGQGSEQFF
NA,TRBJ2-2,TRBV18,NA,TGTGCCAGCTCACCTTTGGTTGGCCCCGGGATAAGGTACGGGGAGCTGTTTTTT,CASSPLVGPGIRYGELFF